The present TCR beta chain was sequenced within a study of T cell responses to AZD1222 COVID-19 vaccine. Study-wide context: Second doses were pooled across both intervals (about 4 or about 12 weeks).

Generated by immunoSEQ multiplex PCR, the TCRdb table keeps only in-frame clones and is missing some. The table includes about 180,000 clones, 90% detected once. Points from the study as a whole: Spike-wide vaccine-associated CD4 TCRs dominated at 160-218 and 743-854. The reported proportion of spike-specific TCRs targeting unmutated variant regions was nearly half. The donor cohort was predominantly white British with a female majority, and clonal diversity may have been underestimated.

This CDR3 contains 13 residues. CDR1 is SGHTA and CDR2 is FQGNSA in the germline V gene. The V and J ends lost 5 bases and 8 bases, in that order; junction bases with no gene match: 8. This clone occurred once. Its antigen is as yet unknown. This specimen was peripheral blood, taken on day 0 of AZD1222 vaccination. The chain couples TRBV7-2 to TRBJ1-2; 7 nucleotides line up with TRBD1. The receptor's source is an adult in good health. The CDR3 nucleotides are TGTGCCAGCAGCGAACAGGGGAGGTTGGGCTACACCTTC. Protein product: CASSEQGRLGYTF.